A selection of T cell receptor beta chains follows, all from one sample in a study of blood T cell repertoires in COVID-19. The assay was immunoSEQ multiplex PCR, and TCRdb's table has in-frame clones only and misses some. There are fewer than 250,000 clones in the sample; about 83% occur only once, and about 7.4% lies in the top ten. Sequenced input: peripheral blood. The receptors derive from a woman aged 45-65 years with acute or convalescent COVID-19. Each CDR3 is given with its conserved first and last residue. Each record gives: D gene, clone size, V gene, J gene, CDR3 protein, CDR3 DNA. The D gene is left open where the match is weak. Not all rows give a size; the values are once, few, many and, for expanded clones, a class.

d_gene: TRBD2
abundance: once
v_gene: TRBV11-2
j_gene: TRBJ2-5
CDR3aa: CASSRLAGGLGETQYF
CDR3nt: TGTGCCAGCAGCCGCTTAGCGGGAGGGCTGGGAGAGACCCAGTACTTC

d_gene: .
abundance: .
v_gene: TRBV5-6
j_gene: TRBJ2-7
CDR3aa: CASSWGGGLPPDEQYF
CDR3nt: TGTGCCAGCAGCTGGGGGGGCGGACTCCCGCCGGACGAGCAGTACTTC

d_gene: TRBD1
abundance: .
v_gene: TRBV6-4
j_gene: TRBJ2-3
CDR3aa: CASSEGTGYADTQYF
CDR3nt: TGTGCCAGCAGTGAAGGGACAGGGTATGCAGATACGCAGTATTTT

d_gene: TRBD1
abundance: .
v_gene: TRBV5-5
j_gene: TRBJ2-3
CDR3aa: CASSLGRQGGTDTQYF
CDR3nt: TGTGCCAGCAGCTTGGGACGACAGGGGGGGACAGATACGCAGTATTTT

d_gene: .
abundance: .
v_gene: TRBV21-1
j_gene: TRBJ2-1
CDR3aa: CASESTSGSHNEQFF
CDR3nt: TGTGCCAGCGAATCAACTAGCGGGAGTCACAATGAGCAGTTCTTC

d_gene: .
abundance: .
v_gene: TRBV24-1
j_gene: TRBJ2-5
CDR3aa: CATSGRGLRTQETQYF
CDR3nt: TGTGCCACCAGTGGGAGGGGCCTGCGAACTCAAGAGACCCAGTACTTC

d_gene: TRBD1
abundance: .
v_gene: TRBV5-1
j_gene: TRBJ2-2
CDR3aa: CASSLAPGTAAGELFF
CDR3nt: TGCGCCAGCAGCTTGGCCCCCGGGACAGCAGCCGGGGAGCTGTTTTTT

d_gene: .
abundance: .
v_gene: TRBV3-1/TRBV3-2
j_gene: TRBJ2-7
CDR3aa: CASSPRGSYTYEQYF
CDR3nt: TGTGCCAGCAGCCCGCGAGGATCTTATACCTACGAGCAGTACTTC

d_gene: TRBD2
abundance: .
v_gene: TRBV5-4
j_gene: TRBJ2-1
CDR3aa: CASSSGLAQSSYNEQFF
CDR3nt: TGTGCCAGCAGCTCCGGACTAGCGCAGAGCTCCTACAATGAGCAGTTCTTC

d_gene: .
abundance: .
v_gene: TRBV5-6
j_gene: TRBJ1-1
CDR3aa: CASSRPGSTEAFF
CDR3nt: TGTGCCAGCAGCCGACCCGGGAGCACTGAAGCTTTCTTT

d_gene: TRBD1
abundance: .
v_gene: TRBV10-3
j_gene: TRBJ1-4
CDR3aa: CAISDGDSLTSLNEKLFF
CDR3nt: TGTGCCATCAGTGACGGGGACAGCCTCACGTCCCTTAATGAAAAACTGTTTTTT

d_gene: .
abundance: .
v_gene: TRBV6-1
j_gene: TRBJ1-3
CDR3aa: CASSAREGERRNTIYF
CDR3nt: TGTGCCAGCAGTGCCCGGGAGGGGGAAAGGAGAAACACCATATATTTT

d_gene: TRBD1
abundance: few
v_gene: TRBV27
j_gene: TRBJ2-6
CDR3aa: CASSLWGTGGFSGANVLTF
CDR3nt: TGTGCCAGCAGTTTATGGGGGACAGGGGGCTTCTCTGGGGCCAACGTCCTGACTTTC

d_gene: TRBD1
abundance: .
v_gene: TRBV6-5
j_gene: TRBJ2-6
CDR3aa: CAVQGDGANVLTF
CDR3nt: TGTGCCGTACAGGGGGACGGGGCCAACGTCCTGACTTTC

d_gene: TRBD1
abundance: .
v_gene: TRBV11-2
j_gene: TRBJ2-1
CDR3aa: CASSSGTGEPRFF
CDR3nt: TGTGCCAGCAGCTCAGGGACAGGGGAGCCCCGGTTCTTC

d_gene: .
abundance: .
v_gene: TRBV4-1
j_gene: TRBJ2-1
CDR3aa: CASSQGELALSYNEQFF
CDR3nt: TGCGCCAGCAGCCAAGGTGAACTAGCCCTTTCCTACAATGAGCAGTTCTTC

d_gene: TRBD1
abundance: few
v_gene: TRBV10-3
j_gene: TRBJ2-5
CDR3aa: CAISESRLTGGPTETQYF
CDR3nt: TGTGCCATCAGTGAGTCCCGGTTAACAGGGGGACCAACAGAGACCCAGTACTTC

d_gene: .
abundance: .
v_gene: TRBV12-2
j_gene: TRBJ1-3
CDR3aa: CASRLLYRMRGSGNTIYF
CDR3nt: TGTGCAAGTCGCTTACTTTACCGGATGCGGGGCTCTGGAAACACCATATATTTT

d_gene: TRBD2
abundance: .
v_gene: TRBV11-2
j_gene: TRBJ2-2
CDR3aa: CASSLGGGPSGELFF
CDR3nt: TGTGCCAGCAGCTTAGGGGGAGGGCCCTCCGGGGAGCTGTTTTTT

d_gene: TRBD1
abundance: once
v_gene: TRBV19
j_gene: TRBJ2-7
CDR3aa: CASSTQGNSYEQYF
CDR3nt: TGTGCCAGTAGTACACAGGGGAACTCCTACGAGCAGTACTTC

d_gene: .
abundance: once
v_gene: TRBV18
j_gene: TRBJ1-1
CDR3aa: CASSPMGSGDTEAFF
CDR3nt: TGTGCCAGCTCACCAATGGGCTCGGGAGACACTGAAGCTTTCTTT

d_gene: .
abundance: .
v_gene: TRBV10-2
j_gene: TRBJ1-1
CDR3aa: CASRYTANMNTEAFF
CDR3nt: TGCGCCAGCAGATACACAGCCAATATGAACACTGAAGCTTTCTTT

d_gene: TRBD1
abundance: .
v_gene: TRBV5-4
j_gene: TRBJ1-4
CDR3aa: CASSSTGQGGTNEKLFF
CDR3nt: TGTGCCAGCAGTTCGACCGGACAGGGTGGGACTAATGAAAAACTGTTTTTT

d_gene: .
abundance: .
v_gene: TRBV5-6
j_gene: TRBJ2-1
CDR3aa: CASSFGQYPNEQFF
CDR3nt: TGTGCCAGCAGCTTCGGACAATATCCCAATGAGCAGTTCTTC

d_gene: .
abundance: .
v_gene: TRBV18
j_gene: TRBJ1-2
CDR3aa: CASSPQAGKNYGYTF
CDR3nt: TGTGCCAGCTCACCCCAGGCAGGAAAGAACTATGGCTACACCTTC

d_gene: TRBD2
abundance: .
v_gene: TRBV4-2
j_gene: TRBJ2-1
CDR3aa: CASSQRLAESSYNEQFF
CDR3nt: TGTGCCAGCAGCCAACGACTAGCGGAAAGCTCCTACAATGAGCAGTTCTTC

d_gene: .
abundance: .
v_gene: TRBV2
j_gene: TRBJ2-7
CDR3aa: CASSPAGPTYEQYF
CDR3nt: TGTGCCAGCAGTCCAGCGGGCCCCACCTACGAGCAGTACTTC

d_gene: .
abundance: .
v_gene: TRBV28
j_gene: TRBJ1-1
CDR3aa: CASSLSEGRGEAFF
CDR3nt: TGTGCCAGCAGTTTATCGGAGGGGCGGGGTGAAGCTTTCTTT

d_gene: TRBD2
abundance: once
v_gene: TRBV28
j_gene: TRBJ2-5
CDR3aa: CASSRLAGVETQYF
CDR3nt: TGTGCCAGCAGCCGACTAGCGGGAGTAGAGACCCAGTACTTC

d_gene: TRBD2
abundance: .
v_gene: TRBV15
j_gene: TRBJ2-1
CDR3aa: CATSTYSGSKVNEQFF
CDR3nt: TGTGCCACCAGCACATATAGCGGGAGCAAGGTGAATGAGCAGTTCTTC

d_gene: .
abundance: .
v_gene: TRBV6-4
j_gene: TRBJ2-2
CDR3aa: CASRGQPNTGELFF
CDR3nt: TGTGCCAGCAGGGGACAACCGAACACCGGGGAGCTGTTTTTT

d_gene: .
abundance: .
v_gene: TRBV6-5
j_gene: TRBJ2-7
CDR3aa: CAGGAGEEQYF
CDR3nt: TGTGCCGGGGGGGCAGGGGAGGAGCAGTACTTC

d_gene: .
abundance: .
v_gene: TRBV4-1
j_gene: TRBJ2-7
CDR3aa: CASSQDRLSAYEQYF
CDR3nt: TGCGCCAGCAGCCAAGACAGACTCTCAGCCTACGAGCAGTACTTC

d_gene: TRBD1
abundance: .
v_gene: TRBV30
j_gene: TRBJ1-5
CDR3aa: CAWSLTGGNQPQHF
CDR3nt: TGTGCCTGGAGCCTGACAGGGGGCAATCAGCCCCAGCATTTT

d_gene: TRBD2
abundance: .
v_gene: TRBV29-1
j_gene: TRBJ2-3
CDR3aa: CSVEDIGLAADTQYF
CDR3nt: TGCAGCGTTGAAGATATTGGACTAGCGGCAGATACGCAGTATTTT

d_gene: TRBD2
abundance: .
v_gene: TRBV10-3
j_gene: TRBJ2-3
CDR3aa: CAISAGLAGEIDTQYF
CDR3nt: TGTGCCATCAGTGCCGGTCTAGCGGGAGAAATTGATACGCAGTATTTT

d_gene: TRBD2
abundance: once
v_gene: TRBV27
j_gene: TRBJ2-7
CDR3aa: CASRWASGLSYEQYF
CDR3nt: TGTGCCAGCCGTTGGGCTAGCGGCCTCTCCTACGAGCAGTACTTC

d_gene: TRBD2
abundance: .
v_gene: TRBV9
j_gene: TRBJ2-2
CDR3aa: CASSYRLADGELFF
CDR3nt: TGTGCCAGCAGCTACAGGCTAGCGGACGGGGAGCTGTTTTTT

d_gene: TRBD2
abundance: .
v_gene: TRBV2
j_gene: TRBJ2-7
CDR3aa: CASSLPGLADYEQYF
CDR3nt: TGTGCCAGCAGTCTCCCCGGACTAGCGGACTACGAGCAGTACTTC

d_gene: .
abundance: .
v_gene: TRBV6-5
j_gene: TRBJ1-2
CDR3aa: CASSYSGGSTSGYTF
CDR3nt: TGTGCCAGCAGTTACTCGGGAGGGAGTACGTCCGGCTACACCTTC

d_gene: TRBD2
abundance: .
v_gene: TRBV7-2
j_gene: TRBJ2-7
CDR3aa: CASSTGLAGGGYEQYF
CDR3nt: TGTGCCAGCAGCACGGGACTAGCGGGAGGAGGCTACGAGCAGTACTTC

d_gene: TRBD1
abundance: .
v_gene: TRBV14
j_gene: TRBJ1-6
CDR3aa: CASSQGQGARSPLHF
CDR3nt: TGTGCCAGCAGCCAAGGACAGGGGGCGAGATCACCCCTCCACTTT

d_gene: TRBD2
abundance: .
v_gene: TRBV29-1
j_gene: TRBJ2-1
CDR3aa: CSGRTSGRDEQFF
CDR3nt: TGCAGCGGCCGGACTAGCGGGAGAGATGAGCAGTTCTTC

d_gene: .
abundance: .
v_gene: TRBV7-9
j_gene: TRBJ2-1
CDR3aa: CASNRRGTEQFF
CDR3nt: TGTGCCAGCAACAGAAGGGGAACTGAGCAGTTCTTC